These 16 T cell receptor beta chains share one sample of origin, sequenced in a study of T-cell reconstitution after alpha-beta-depleted transplantation in children. Unique molecular identifiers were incorporated during preparation of the TCRbeta library. TCRdb fed the PCR reads into MiXCR, producing one record per CDR3 protein. The data contain about 610,000 distinct CDR3 sequences, more than 9% of them seen just once; the ten biggest clones take up less than 5%. Sample: PBMCs from the stem cell graft donor, taken from the stem cell graft. These receptor sequences come from a human donor who donated a stem cell graft to a child with acute myeloid leukemia.

This clonotype was counted ten times or more. DNA for the CDR3: TGCAGCGTTGTTCACAGTAAGAAAGAGACCCAGTACTTC. Its translation: CSVVHSKKETQYF. The chain couples TRBV29-1 to TRBJ2-5; unclear D gene. There are 13 residues in the CDR3. Trimming took 4 bases from V and 3 from J, leaving 12 bases between them. The germline gives CDR1 SQVTM, CDR2 ANQGSEA.

This chain joins TRBV29-1 and TRBJ2-1; D possibly corresponds to TRBD2 (6 bases). Germline assignment: CDR1 SQVTM and CDR2 ANQGSEA. The CDR3 totals 14 residues. CDR3 bases: TGCGGAGGAGCTGGGGGGAGCTCCTACAATGAGCAGTTCTTC. Translation: CGGAGGSSYNEQFF.

The table lists this clonotype with many counts. V and J are TRBV7-2 and TRBJ2-7; possibly TRBD2 for D (6 bases). This CDR3 spans 15 amino acids. Trimming removed 5 bases from V and 2 bases from J, with 16 bases in between. In germline, CDR1 is SGHTA, CDR2 FQGNSA. CDR3 coding DNA: TGTGCCAGCAGCCTAGACGGAGGGAACCCCTACGAGCAGTACTTC. Its translation: CASSLDGGNPYEQYF.

The V call is TRBV9, the J call TRBJ1-2, with D possibly being TRBD1 (5 bases). Germline V CDR1 and CDR2: SGDLS, YYNGEE. V shed 0 bases and J shed 6 bases, with 12 bases lying between them. The CDR3 covers 14 residues. The CDR3 bases are TGTGCCAGCAGCGTAGATGGGGGACGGGATGGCTACACCTTC. This codes for CASSVDGGRDGYTF.

This chain links TRBV29-1 with TRBJ2-1; 7 nucleotides align to TRBD2. The junction had 10 bases not matched to a gene; V was cut back by 6 bases and J by 8 bases. The germline V gene has CDR1 SQVTM and CDR2 ANQGSEA. CDR3 length equals 13 residues. DNA for the CDR3: TGCAGCGTATCAGCGGGAACGGCGGATGAGCAGTTCTTC. It is translated as CSVSAGTADEQFF.

This clonotype was counted ten times or more. J is TRBJ2-7 and V is TRBV20-1; D is perhaps TRBD2 (5 bases). The CDR3 has 12 residues. Germline V gives CDR1 DFQATT, CDR2 SNEGSKA (reference sequence). Trimming pared 4 bases from V and 2 bases from J, leaving 9 bases between. This CDR3 is CSAKGVTYEQYF. CDR3 coding DNA: TGCAGTGCTAAGGGAGTTACCTACGAGCAGTACTTC.

This clonotype has just a few counts. The chain recombines TRBV29-1 with TRBJ2-7; the D call may be TRBD1 or TRBD2 (5 bases each). Trimming removed 4 bases from V and 6 bases from J, with 13 bases in between. The germline CDR1 and CDR2 sequences are SQVTM and ANQGSEA. This CDR3 has 12 residues. The CDR3 nucleotides read TGCAGCGTTGGAGGTGATGGGGGCGAGCAGTACTTC. As protein: CSVGGDGGEQYF.

This clonotype came up many times. This chain connects TRBV7-2 to TRBJ2-3; 11 bases align to TRBD2. CDR1 is SGHTA, CDR2 FQGNSA, per germline. The CDR3 spans 17 residues. V dropped 3 bases and J dropped 5; count of bases not matched to a gene: 10. The CDR3 is CASSLWTSGYRLDTQYF. The CDR3 nucleotides are TGTGCCAGCAGCTTGTGGACTAGCGGGTACCGATTAGATACGCAGTATTTT.

The genes are TRBV28 and TRBJ2-1, with a weak D call TRBD2 (6 bases). Germline loops: CDR1 MDHEN, CDR2 SYDVKM. The V gene lost 8 bases and the J gene lost 0 bases, with 17 bases spanning the gap. The CDR3 length is 16 residues. The CDR3 DNA reads as TGTGCCAGCGTATTTTCCGGGGGAAGCTCCTACAATGAGCAGTTCTTC. Its protein product is CASVFSGGSSYNEQFF.

This clonotype was observed a handful of times. The chain combines TRBV24-1 with TRBJ1-2; D possibly corresponds to TRBD1 (5 bases). The CDR3 consists of 14 residues. The germline V and J ends were trimmed by 3 bases and 4 bases, with 11 bases remaining between them. The V gene's germline CDR1 is KGHDR and CDR2 SFDVKD. The CDR3 spells CATSDAGALYGYTF. CDR3 sequence (DNA): TGTGCCACCAGTGATGCCGGGGCCCTCTATGGCTACACCTTC.

Ten or more counts support this clonotype. The rearrangement links TRBV5-1 to TRBJ2-7; unclear D gene. There are 15 residues in the CDR3. The V and J ends lost 0 bases and 2 bases respectively, with 12 bases between them. CDR1 and CDR2 (germline): SGHRS, YFSETQ. The CDR3 nucleotides are TGCGCCAGCAGCTTGGGTCTCACCTCGCCCTACGAGCAGTACTTC. Its translation: CASSLGLTSPYEQYF.

Written as DNA, the CDR3 is TGTGCCAGCAGCTTATCGGGGGAGGGGCAGTTCTTC. It codes for CASSLSGEGQFF. This chain connects TRBV7-2 to TRBJ2-1, with 7 bases identical to TRBD2. The V gene's germline CDR1 is SGHTA and CDR2 FQGNSA. There are 12 residues in the CDR3. With 2 bases clipped from V and 12 bases from J, the junction kept 4 bases outside the gene matches.

The chain combines TRBV5-1 with TRBJ2-7; TRBD2 matches 11 bases. V trimming: 0 bases; J trimming: 4 bases; junction bases outside the gene matches: 9. This CDR3 comprises 17 residues. Germline V gene lookup returns CDR1 SGHRS and CDR2 YFSETQ. The CDR3 spells CASSLATSGTGLYEQYF. DNA of the CDR3: TGCGCCAGCAGCTTGGCGACTAGCGGGACGGGACTTTACGAGCAGTACTTC.

The chain has TRBV28 and TRBJ2-4; perhaps TRBD2 as D (6 bases). Germline V gene lookup returns CDR1 MDHEN and CDR2 SYDVKM. The CDR3 has 14 amino acids. V lost 8 bases and J 13 bases, leaving 24 bases between the germline ends. The CDR3 nucleotides read TGTGCCAGCGGGACTTTGGATAGCATAAAGGAGCAGTACTTC. This encodes CASGTLDSIKEQYF.

The chain is built from TRBV24-1 and TRBJ2-5; the D is unclear. The CDR3 covers 16 residues. The germline V gene encodes CDR1 KGHDR and CDR2 SFDVKD. The V end was cut by 1 base, the J end by 1 base, with 12 bases between. CDR3 in amino acids: CATSDFVSTRQETQYF. In nucleotides, the CDR3 is TGTGCCACCAGTGATTTCGTTTCAACACGCCAAGAGACCCAGTACTTC.

The rearrangement links TRBV29-1 to TRBJ1-2, with D tentatively TRBD1 (5 bases). CDR1 and CDR2 from the germline V gene are SQVTM and ANQGSEA. The CDR3 is 14 residues long. V was clipped by 3 bases and J by 2 bases, with 13 bases between them. In DNA, the CDR3 is TGCAGCGTTGAGGGGCCTAGGGACAACTATGGCTACACCTTC. Translated, it gives CSVEGPRDNYGYTF.